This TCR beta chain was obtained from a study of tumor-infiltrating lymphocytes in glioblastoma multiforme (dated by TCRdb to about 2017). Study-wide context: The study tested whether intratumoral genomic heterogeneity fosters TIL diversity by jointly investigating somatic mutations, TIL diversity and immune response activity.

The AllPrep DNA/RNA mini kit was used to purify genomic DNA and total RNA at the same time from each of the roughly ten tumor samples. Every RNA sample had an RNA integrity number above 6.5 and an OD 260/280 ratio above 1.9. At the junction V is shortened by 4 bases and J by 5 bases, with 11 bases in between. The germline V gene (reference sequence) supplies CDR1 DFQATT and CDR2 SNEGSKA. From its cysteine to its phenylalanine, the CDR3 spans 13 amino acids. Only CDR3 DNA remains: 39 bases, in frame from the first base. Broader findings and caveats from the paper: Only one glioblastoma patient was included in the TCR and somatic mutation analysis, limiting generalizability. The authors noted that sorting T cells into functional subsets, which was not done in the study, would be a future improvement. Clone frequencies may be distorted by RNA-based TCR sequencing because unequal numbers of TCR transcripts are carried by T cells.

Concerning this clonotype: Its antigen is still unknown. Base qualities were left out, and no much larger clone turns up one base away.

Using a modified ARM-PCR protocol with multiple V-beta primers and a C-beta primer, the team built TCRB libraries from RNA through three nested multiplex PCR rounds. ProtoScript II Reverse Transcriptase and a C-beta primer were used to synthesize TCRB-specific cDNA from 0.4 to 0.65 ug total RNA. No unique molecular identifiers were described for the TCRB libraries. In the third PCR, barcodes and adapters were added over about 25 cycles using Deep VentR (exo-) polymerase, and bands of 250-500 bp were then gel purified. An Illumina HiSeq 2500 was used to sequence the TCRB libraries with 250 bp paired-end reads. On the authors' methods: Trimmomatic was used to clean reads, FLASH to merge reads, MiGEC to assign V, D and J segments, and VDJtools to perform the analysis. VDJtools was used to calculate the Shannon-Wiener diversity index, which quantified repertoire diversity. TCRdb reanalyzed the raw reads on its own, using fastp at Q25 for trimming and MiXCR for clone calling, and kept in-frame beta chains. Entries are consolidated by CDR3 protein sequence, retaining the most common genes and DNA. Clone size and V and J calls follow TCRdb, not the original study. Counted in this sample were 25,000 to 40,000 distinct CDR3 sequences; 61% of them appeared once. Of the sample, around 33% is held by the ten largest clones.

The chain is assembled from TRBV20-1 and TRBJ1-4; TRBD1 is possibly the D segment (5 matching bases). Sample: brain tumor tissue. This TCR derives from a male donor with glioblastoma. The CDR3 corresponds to CSAKVRVNEKLFF. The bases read TGCAGTGCTAAAGTCAGGGTCAATGAAAAACTGTTTTTT.